This T cell receptor (beta chain) came from a study of shared T cell receptors in the human thymus. There are 17 residues in the CDR3. CDR1 is MGHRA, CDR2 YSYEKL, per germline. The junction had 12 bases not matched to a gene; V was cut back by 1 base and J by 7 bases. The assay was immunoSEQ multiplex PCR, and TCRdb's table has in-frame clones only and misses some. Of about 710,000 clones in the sample, around 87% are singletons; the top ten hold over 0.008%. Separately, the same data were catalogued under a study of human thymus T cells. From that study: Having surgery to correct congenital heart defects, healthy Finnish infants acted as the donors. Corrective cardiac operations yielded the resected thymus tissue. Repertoires from thymus and blood appeared to show biased V and J gene usage. Overlap was high between thymic repertoires from unrelated individuals, as reported in related research.

The receptor's source is a boy younger than two with a congenital heart defect. Sequencing used thymocytes. This sequence joins TRBV4-1 and TRBJ1-2; 10 nucleotides match TRBD1. Written as DNA, the CDR3 is TGCGCCAGCAGCCAAGTCGTAAGCCGGGACAGGGGAACTGGCTACACCTTC. Its protein product is CASSQVVSRDRGTGYTF.